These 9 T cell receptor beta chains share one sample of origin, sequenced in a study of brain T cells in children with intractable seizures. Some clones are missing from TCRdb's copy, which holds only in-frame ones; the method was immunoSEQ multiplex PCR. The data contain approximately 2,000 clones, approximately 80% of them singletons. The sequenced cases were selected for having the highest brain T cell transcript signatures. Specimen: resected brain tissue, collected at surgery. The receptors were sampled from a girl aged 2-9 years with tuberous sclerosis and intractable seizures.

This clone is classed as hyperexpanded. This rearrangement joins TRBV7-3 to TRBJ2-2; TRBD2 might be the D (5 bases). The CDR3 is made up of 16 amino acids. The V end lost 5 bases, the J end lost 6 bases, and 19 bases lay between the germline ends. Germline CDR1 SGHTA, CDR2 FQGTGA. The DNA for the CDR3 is TGTGCCAGCAGCCCGACGCCTAGCACTCGATCCGGGGAGCTGTTTTTT. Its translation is CASSPTPSTRSGELFF.

This CDR3 is CASSDQGVRDQPQHF. The CDR3 DNA reads as TGCGCCAGCAGTGATCAAGGCGTGAGGGATCAGCCCCAGCATTTT. The chain is built from TRBV10-2 and TRBJ1-5, with D hard to call. Germline values: CDR1 WSHSY, CDR2 SAAADI. Deletions cut 3 bases from V and 5 bases from J, with 14 bases between. This CDR3 is 15 amino acids long.

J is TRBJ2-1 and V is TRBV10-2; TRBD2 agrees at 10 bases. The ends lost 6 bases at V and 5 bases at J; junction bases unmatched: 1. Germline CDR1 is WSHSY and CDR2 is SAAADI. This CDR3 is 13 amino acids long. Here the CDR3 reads CASRSGGDNEQFF. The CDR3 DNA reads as TGCGCCAGCAGAAGCGGGGGGGACAATGAGCAGTTCTTC.

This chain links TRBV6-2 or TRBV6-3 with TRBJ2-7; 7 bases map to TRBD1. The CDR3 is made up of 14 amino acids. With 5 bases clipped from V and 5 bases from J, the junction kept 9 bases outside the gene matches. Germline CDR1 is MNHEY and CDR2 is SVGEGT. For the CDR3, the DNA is TGTGCCAGCAGTGAGGGGGCTAGTAGCCACGAGCAGTACTTC. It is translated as CASSEGASSHEQYF.

For the CDR3, the DNA is TGTGCCAGCAGCCAAGAACAGCCTTTTAATGAAAAACTGTTTTTT. Protein: CASSQEQPFNEKLFF. J is TRBJ1-4 and V is TRBV3-1 (or the pseudogene TRBV3-2); D is unresolved. Germline CDR1 reads LGHDT; CDR2 reads YNNKEL (reference sequence). CDR3 length: 15 residues. Deletions cut 0 bases from V and 4 bases from J, with 9 bases between.

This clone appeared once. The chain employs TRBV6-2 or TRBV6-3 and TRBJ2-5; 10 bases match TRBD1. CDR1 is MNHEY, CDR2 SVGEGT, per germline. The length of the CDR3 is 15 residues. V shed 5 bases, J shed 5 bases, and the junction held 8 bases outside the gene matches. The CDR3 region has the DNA TGTGCCAGCAGTACCCGACAGGGGGCTGGGGAGACCCAGTACTTC. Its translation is CASSTRQGAGETQYF.

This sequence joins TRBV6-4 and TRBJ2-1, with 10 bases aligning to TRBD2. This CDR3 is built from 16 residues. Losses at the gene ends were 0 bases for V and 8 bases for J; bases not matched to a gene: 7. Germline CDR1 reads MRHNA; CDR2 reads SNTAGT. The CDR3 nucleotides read TGTGCCAGCAGTGACTCAAGCGGGGGGGCAGTCTATGAGCAGTTCTTC. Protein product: CASSDSSGGAVYEQFF.

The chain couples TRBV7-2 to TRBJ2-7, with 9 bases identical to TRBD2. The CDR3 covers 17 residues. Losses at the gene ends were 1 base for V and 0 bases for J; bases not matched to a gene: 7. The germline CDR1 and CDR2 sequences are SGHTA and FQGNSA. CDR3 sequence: CASSLGSGGLSSYEQYF. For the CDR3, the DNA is TGTGCCAGCAGCTTAGGGAGCGGGGGGCTGAGCTCCTACGAGCAGTACTTC.

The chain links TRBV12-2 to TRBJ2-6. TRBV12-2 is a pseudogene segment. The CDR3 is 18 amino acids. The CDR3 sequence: CASRWCSTPHKVGHVLTF. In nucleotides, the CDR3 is TGTGCAAGTCGCTGGTGTTCGACTCCACACAAAGTCGGGCACGTCCTGACTTTC.